The source of this TCR beta chain is a study of blood T cell repertoires in COVID-19. Original handling: Reference gene primer amplification gave estimated nucleated cell counts. TCRdb keeps only in-frame clones here, not all; method: immunoSEQ multiplex PCR. The V and J calls and clone size were taken over from that table, and D and trimming were inferred from the DNA. This repertoire shows 270,000 or so clones, 65% to 85% found once; its top ten account for around 3.7%. The source of this sequence is a man aged 50 to 59 who had recovered from COVID-19. Sequencing input: PBMCs or T cells enriched from blood (not recorded which).

CDR3 loop: CASSLAASTGNTIYF. CDR3 DNA: TGTGCCAGCAGCTTAGCTGCCAGTACTGGAAACACCATATATTTT. The chain has TRBV11-3 and TRBJ1-3; D call uncertain. V lost 1 base and J 2 bases, leaving 9 bases between the germline ends. This CDR3 is 15 amino acids long. CDR1 SGHNT and CDR2 YENEEA come from the germline V gene.